This T cell receptor (beta chain) was recovered during a study of shared clonotypes between healthy human individuals. Replicate PCRs from sorted subsets contained approximately 190 ng DNA, which is 30,000 to 35,000 T cell genomes. Libraries were prepared by immunoSEQ multiplex PCR; TCRdb keeps only in-frame clonotypes and omits some of them. The repertoire holds 2 million to 2.5 million clones, with 85% to 95% as singletons. It was CD45RO-negative cells, positively selected for CCR7, that made up naive CD8 cells, with terminally differentiated effector memory CD45RA+ cells excluded. None of the donors, who were healthy HIV-negative adults, had recently had acute infections or vaccinations. Germline CDR1 is SEHNR and CDR2 is FQNEAQ (reference sequence). This CDR3 is 14 amino acids long. Between the trimmed V and J ends, which lost 1 base and 2 bases, there was a span of 9 bases.

Source material: naive CD8+ T cells from PBMCs. The V gene is TRBV7-9, the J gene TRBJ2-7; D is ambiguous. The receptor's source is a young man in good health. Some clones in this sample may be carry-over from other donors' samples. This chain's CDR3 is CASSLVRSAYEQYF. In DNA, the CDR3 is TGTGCCAGCAGCTTAGTCAGATCGGCCTACGAGCAGTACTTC.